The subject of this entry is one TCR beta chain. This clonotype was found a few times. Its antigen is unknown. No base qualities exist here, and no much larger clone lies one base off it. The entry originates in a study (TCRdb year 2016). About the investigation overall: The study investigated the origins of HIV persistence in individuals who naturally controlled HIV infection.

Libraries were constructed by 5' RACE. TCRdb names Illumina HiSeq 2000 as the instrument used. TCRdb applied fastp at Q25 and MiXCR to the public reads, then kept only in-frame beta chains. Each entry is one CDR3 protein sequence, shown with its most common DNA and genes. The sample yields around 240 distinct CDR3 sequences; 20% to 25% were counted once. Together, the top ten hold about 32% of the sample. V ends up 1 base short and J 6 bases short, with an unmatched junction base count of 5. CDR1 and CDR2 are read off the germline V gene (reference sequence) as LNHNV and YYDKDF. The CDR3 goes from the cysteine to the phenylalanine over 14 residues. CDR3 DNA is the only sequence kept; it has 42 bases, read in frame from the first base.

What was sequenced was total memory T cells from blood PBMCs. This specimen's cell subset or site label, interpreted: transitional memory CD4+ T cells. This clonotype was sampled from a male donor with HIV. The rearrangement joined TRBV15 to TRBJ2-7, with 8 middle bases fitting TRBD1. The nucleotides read TGTGCCACCAGCAGAGGCAGGGGGCGACGCGAGCAGTACTTC. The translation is CATSRGRGRREQYF.